A single sample gave rise to the 27 T cell receptor beta chains below, sequenced in a study of OX40 agonist ivuxolimab in advanced cancers. This table comes from immunoSEQ multiplex PCR, and its TCRdb copy is limited to in-frame clones, with some not included. The sample has approximately 110,000 clones, 80% to 95% seen once. Sequenced here: CD4+ or CD8+ T cells sorted from blood, sampled in a trial of the OX40 agonist ivuxolimab. The source of these receptors is an adult with an advanced solid tumor such as melanoma, head and neck, liver or kidney cancer.

This chain uses TRBV28 with TRBJ2-2, with unresolved D. Per germline, CDR1 MDHEN and CDR2 SYDVKM. The CDR3 sequence is 15 residues long. The germline V and J ends were trimmed by 2 bases and 2 bases, with 9 bases remaining between them. The CDR3: CASSLDGLNTGELFF. DNA of the CDR3: TGTGCCAGCAGTTTAGACGGTCTAAACACCGGGGAGCTGTTTTTT.

This chain joins TRBV28 and TRBJ2-5; D remains unclear. V was cut by 6 bases and J by 2 bases, with 16 bases left in between. The CDR3 is 15 amino acids. CDR1 is MDHEN and CDR2 is SYDVKM in the germline V gene. In DNA form, the CDR3 reads TGTGCCAGCAGCCTATCCGGACCGCTACAAGAGACCCAGTACTTC. As protein: CASSLSGPLQETQYF.

The chain links TRBV6-5 to TRBJ2-7; D unclear. Germline V gene lookup returns CDR1 MNHEY and CDR2 SVGAGI. CDR3 size: 14 residues. The V and J ends lost 0 bases and 0 bases respectively, with 6 bases between them. The CDR3 DNA is TGTGCCAGCAGTTACTCGGCAGGCTCCTACGAGCAGTACTTC. Translation: CASSYSAGSYEQYF.

This chain links TRBV9 with TRBJ1-1; D gene ambiguous. The CDR3 has 15 amino acids. Germline CDR1 is SGDLS and CDR2 is YYNGEE. The V end was cut by 3 bases, the J end by 0 bases, with 12 bases between. The CDR3 nucleotides read TGTGCCAGCAGCGCTCAAATAAGCTTGAACACTGAAGCTTTCTTT. Residues: CASSAQISLNTEAFF.

This clone came up once. The rearrangement joins TRBV30 to TRBJ2-3, with 9 bases identical to TRBD2. Germline CDR1 GTSNPN, CDR2 SVGIG (reference sequence). This CDR3 region has 15 residues. V shed 1 base, J shed 1 base, and the junction held 3 bases outside the gene matches. DNA for the CDR3: TGTGCCTGGAGTGACCTAGCGGGGCGCACAGATACGCAGTATTTT. It specifies CAWSDLAGRTDTQYF.

This sequence joins TRBV29-1 and TRBJ2-3, with TRBD1 matching over 7 bases. Per germline, CDR1 SQVTM and CDR2 ANQGSEA. This CDR3 has 14 amino acids. Trimming took 2 bases from V and 2 from J; bases not matched to a gene: 4. The CDR3 bases are TGCAGCGTTGAAAGACAGGGAGACACAGATACGCAGTATTTT. Its translation: CSVERQGDTDTQYF.

The rearrangement links TRBV5-1 to TRBJ1-3; D gene uncertain. There are 15 residues in the CDR3. Trimming shortened V by 3 bases and J by 0 bases, and 10 bases separated the two germline ends. CDR1 SGHRS and CDR2 YFSETQ come from the germline V gene. CDR3 loop: CASSSRPDSGNTIYF. The CDR3 DNA is TGCGCCAGCAGCTCCAGGCCCGACTCTGGAAACACCATATATTTT.

This chain joins TRBV7-9 and TRBJ2-7; D uncertain. Per germline, CDR1 SEHNR and CDR2 FQNEAQ (reference sequence). The CDR3 sequence is 14 residues long. The germline V and J ends were trimmed by 5 bases and 7 bases, with 18 bases remaining between them. The CDR3 nucleotides are TGTGCCAGCAGCCCGAAGGGTAAGGCCGGAGAGCAGTACTTC. It translates to CASSPKGKAGEQYF.

Worth noting for this clone: An end of the junction differs from the germline gene, which may be a read error. The chain employs TRBV20-1 and TRBJ1-2; no reliable D call. Germline V gene sequence: CDR1 DFQATT, CDR2 SNEGSKA (reference sequence). The CDR3 has 11 residues. CDR3 loop: CSARGEAIGTF. The CDR3 DNA is TGCAGTGCTAGAGGGGAGGCCATCGGCACTTTC.

The rearrangement uses TRBV30 and TRBJ1-2, with D tentatively TRBD1 (5 bases). Germline V gene sequence: CDR1 GTSNPN, CDR2 SVGIG (reference sequence). Trimming left V 5 bases short and J 6 bases short, with 7 bases between. The CDR3 contains 10 residues. CDR3 protein: CAWGGDGYTF. CDR3 in DNA: TGTGCCTGGGGGGGAGATGGCTACACCTTC.

The chain links TRBV5-1 to TRBJ2-3; D is unresolved. The CDR3 contains 15 residues. V lost 2 bases and J lost 4, with 14 bases in between. CDR1 SGHRS and CDR2 YFSETQ come from the germline V gene. In nucleotides, the CDR3 is TGCGCCAGCAGCTTCGGGCCCGCTCAGTCAGATACGCAGTATTTT. Protein: CASSFGPAQSDTQYF.

The chain joins TRBV19 to TRBJ2-7; perhaps TRBD1 as D (6 bases). Trimming pared 8 bases from V and 3 bases from J, leaving 8 bases between. The CDR3 is 11 residues long. The V gene's germline CDR1 is LNHDA and CDR2 SQIVND (reference sequence). This chain's CDR3 is CASAQGYEQYF. The CDR3 DNA sequence: TGTGCCAGTGCACAGGGCTACGAGCAGTACTTC.

The V and J genes are TRBV19 and TRBJ1-2; 8 bases fit TRBD1. The V and J ends lost 7 bases and 5 bases, in that order; junction bases with no gene match: 9. Germline lookup yields CDR1 LNHDA and CDR2 SQIVND (reference sequence). This CDR3 region has 14 residues. CDR3 coding DNA: TGTGCCAGTATGAAGCCAGGGGGCTGGTATGGCTACACCTTC. Translation: CASMKPGGWYGYTF.

The rearrangement links TRBV6-6 to TRBJ2-7; 11 bases map to TRBD2. CDR3 length: 16 amino acids. With V trimmed by 0 bases and J by 4 bases, 5 bases remained unmatched. Germline CDR1 MNHNY, CDR2 SVGAGI (reference sequence). In DNA form, the CDR3 reads TGTGCCAGCAGTTACTCGACTAGCGGGGCCGGTTACGAGCAGTACTTC. This encodes CASSYSTSGAGYEQYF.

The chain uses TRBV7-8 and TRBJ2-1; D possibly corresponds to TRBD1 (5 bases). CDR3 length: 13 residues. CDR1 SGHVS and CDR2 FQNEAQ come from the germline V gene. The V end lost 0 bases, the J end lost 7 bases, and 7 bases lay between the germline ends. The CDR3 region is CASSLAGRNEQFF. CDR3 bases: TGTGCCAGCAGCTTAGCGGGGCGGAATGAGCAGTTCTTC. Filled out from reference TRBV7-8 and TRBJ2-1, the complete variable domain reads GAGVSQSPRYKVAKRGQDVALRCDPISGHVSLFWYQQALGQGPEFLTYFQNEAQLDKSGLPSDRFFAERPEGSVSTLKIQRTQQEDSAVYLCASSLAGRNEQFFGPGTRLTVL.

The count of this clone is one. This chain joins TRBV5-1 and TRBJ2-3; 9 bases align to TRBD1. CDR3 length: 15 amino acids. The J segment lost 4 bases and the V segment lost 4 bases, leaving 7 bases of the junction unmatched. Germline V gene sequence: CDR1 SGHRS, CDR2 YFSETQ. CDR3 sequence: CASSPGTGYPDTQYF. In nucleotides, the CDR3 is TGCGCCAGCAGCCCCGGGACAGGGTATCCAGATACGCAGTATTTT.

This clone was seen only a few times. This sequence joins TRBV4-1 and TRBJ2-5, with TRBD2 matching 10 bases. The CDR3 totals 16 residues. Germline CDR1 MGHRA, CDR2 YSYEKL. J was trimmed by 6 bases and V by 0 bases; bases with no gene match: 7. CDR3 coding DNA: TGCGCCAGCAGCCAAGATCTAAGCGGGAGGGCTCAGACCCAGTACTTC. Protein: CASSQDLSGRAQTQYF.

This rearrangement joins TRBV5-1 to TRBJ1-2; D is possibly TRBD1 (6 bases). Germline CDR1 reads SGHRS; CDR2 reads YFSETQ. This CDR3 has 13 residues. V lost 4 bases, J lost 6 bases, and 13 bases lay in between. The CDR3 DNA sequence: TGCGCCAGCAGCCGGGACATGCGAGATGGCTACACCTTC. It translates to CASSRDMRDGYTF.

Concerning this clone: Its ends do not fully match the called genes, so a read error is possible. J is TRBJ2-7 and V is TRBV5-4; D perhaps matches TRBD1 (6 bases). This CDR3 region has 16 residues. Germline V gene lookup returns CDR1 SGHNT and CDR2 YYREEE (reference sequence). CDR3 coding DNA: TGCGCCAGCAGCTTATTCCCAGGGGTTGGTCGCTACGAGCAGTACTTC. Its translation is CASSLFPGVGRYEQYF.

This clone was observed a few times. The DNA for the CDR3 is TGTGCCAGCAGCTTAATTACCTACGAGCAGTACTTC. Residues: CASSLITYEQYF. The chain recombines TRBV11-2 with TRBJ2-7; D remains unclear. CDR3 size: 12 residues. Germline CDR1 and CDR2: SGHAT and FQNNGV. V was pared by 2 bases and J by 2 bases, with 4 bases between.

The chain joins TRBV14 to TRBJ2-3, with 7 bases aligning to TRBD1. Germline V gene sequence: CDR1 SGHDN, CDR2 FVKESK. The CDR3 is made up of 15 amino acids. V lost 0 bases, J lost 6 bases, and 6 bases stayed unmatched. The CDR3 DNA follows: TGTGCCAGCAGCCAAGAGGACAGGATTCGGGATACGCAGTATTTT. Its translation is CASSQEDRIRDTQYF.

V is TRBV5-1 and J is TRBJ1-1; D not resolved. Trimming took 2 bases from V and 4 from J, leaving 6 bases between them. Germline V CDR1 and CDR2: SGHRS, YFSETQ. This CDR3 is built from 12 residues. In DNA, the CDR3 is TGCGCCAGCAGCTTCACCAGCACTGAAGCTTTCTTT. Protein: CASSFTSTEAFF. Using reference TRBV5-1 and TRBJ1-1 for the parts outside the CDR3, the full variable domain is KAGVTQTPRYLIKTRGQQVTLSCSPISGHRSVSWYQQTPGQGLQFLFEYFSETQRNKGNFPGRFSGRQFSNSRSEMNVSTLELGDSALYLCASSFTSTEAFFGQGTRLTVV.

The chain employs TRBV15 and TRBJ2-3; 9 positions agree with TRBD2. This CDR3 comprises 18 residues. The germline CDR1 and CDR2 sequences are LNHNV and YYDKDF (reference sequence). J lost 1 base, V lost 1 base, and 9 bases had no gene match. The CDR3 DNA reads as TGTGCCACCAGCAGAGGAGGGTCGTTAGCGGGGGGCACAGATACGCAGTATTTT. It is translated as CATSRGGSLAGGTDTQYF.

This clone appeared once. Other nucleotide sequences in the sample specify the same CDR3. The rearrangement joins TRBV7-3 to TRBJ2-2; D is ambiguous. The V end lost 4 bases, the J end lost 3 bases, and 6 bases lay between the germline ends. In germline, CDR1 is SGHTA, CDR2 FQGTGA. The CDR3 has 13 residues. Written as DNA, the CDR3 is TGTGCCAGCAGCTCGACCGACACCGGGGAGCTGTTTTTT. Its protein product is CASSSTDTGELFF. The full variable domain, its missing parts supplied by reference TRBV7-3 and TRBJ2-2, is GAGVSQTPSNKVTEKGKYVELRCDPISGHTALYWYRQSLGQGPEFLIYFQGTGAADDSGLPNDRFFAVRPEGSVSTLKIQRTERGDSAVYLCASSSTDTGELFFGEGSRLTVL.

The chain carries TRBV11-2 and TRBJ2-7; D is uncertain. V was trimmed by 0 bases and J by 5 bases, leaving 11 bases between them. The CDR3 loop spans 14 amino acids. Germline CDR1 and CDR2: SGHAT and FQNNGV. The CDR3: CASSLDRVRHEQYF. As DNA, the CDR3 is TGTGCCAGCAGCTTAGATAGGGTAAGGCACGAGCAGTACTTC.

The genes are TRBV18 and TRBJ2-2; TRBD1 matches at 9 bases. V lost 3 bases, J lost 6 bases, and 8 bases stayed unmatched. This CDR3 has 16 residues. The V gene's germline CDR1 is KGHSH and CDR2 LQKENI. The CDR3 sequence: CASSPPNDRGAGELFF. The CDR3 bases are TGTGCCAGCTCACCGCCGAACGACAGGGGGGCCGGGGAGCTGTTTTTT.

CDR3 region: CASSLDNPRTEAFF. CDR3 sequence (DNA): TGTGCCAGCAGCTTAGATAATCCCCGGACTGAAGCTTTCTTT. V is TRBV11-2 and J is TRBJ1-1; D is unresolved. The V end was cut by 0 bases, the J end by 5 bases, with 10 bases between. The V gene's germline CDR1 is SGHAT and CDR2 FQNNGV. This CDR3 contains 14 residues.